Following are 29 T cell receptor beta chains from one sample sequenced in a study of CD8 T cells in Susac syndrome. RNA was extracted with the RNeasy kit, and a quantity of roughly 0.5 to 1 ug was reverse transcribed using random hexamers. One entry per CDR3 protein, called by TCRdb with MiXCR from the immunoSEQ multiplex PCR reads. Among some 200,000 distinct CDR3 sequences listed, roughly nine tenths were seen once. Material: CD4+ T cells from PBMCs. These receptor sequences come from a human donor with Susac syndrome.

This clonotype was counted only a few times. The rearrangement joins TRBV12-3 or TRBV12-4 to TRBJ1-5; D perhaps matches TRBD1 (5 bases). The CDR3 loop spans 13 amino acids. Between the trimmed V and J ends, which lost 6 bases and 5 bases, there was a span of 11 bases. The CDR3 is CASSRGRDQPQHF. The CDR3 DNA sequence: TGTGCCAGCAGCCGGGGACGGGATCAGCCCCAGCATTTT.

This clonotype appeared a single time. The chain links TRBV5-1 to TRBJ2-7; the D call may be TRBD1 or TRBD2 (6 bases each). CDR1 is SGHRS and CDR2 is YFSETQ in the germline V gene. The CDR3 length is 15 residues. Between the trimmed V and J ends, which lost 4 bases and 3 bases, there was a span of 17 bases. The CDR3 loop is CASSLEGGRDYEQYF. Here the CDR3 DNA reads TGCGCCAGCAGCCTGGAAGGGGGGCGGGACTACGAGCAGTACTTC. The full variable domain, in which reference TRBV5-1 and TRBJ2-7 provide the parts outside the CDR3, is KAGVTQTPRYLIKTRGQQVTLSCSPISGHRSVSWYQQTPGQGLQFLFEYFSETQRNKGNFPGRFSGRQFSNSRSEMNVSTLELGDSALYLCASSLEGGRDYEQYFGPGTRLTVT.

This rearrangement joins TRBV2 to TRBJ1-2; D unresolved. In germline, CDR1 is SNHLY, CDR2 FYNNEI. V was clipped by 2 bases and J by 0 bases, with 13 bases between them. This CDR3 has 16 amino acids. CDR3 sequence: CASSEFNTAANYGYTF. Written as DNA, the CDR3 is TGTGCCAGCAGTGAATTCAACACGGCCGCTAACTATGGCTACACCTTC.

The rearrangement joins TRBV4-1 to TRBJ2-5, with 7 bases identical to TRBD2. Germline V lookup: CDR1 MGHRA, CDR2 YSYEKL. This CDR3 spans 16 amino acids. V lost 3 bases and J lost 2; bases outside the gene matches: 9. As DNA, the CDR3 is TGCGCCAGCAGCCACCGGGGAGGGTTTGGTCAAGAGACCCAGTACTTC. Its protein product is CASSHRGGFGQETQYF.

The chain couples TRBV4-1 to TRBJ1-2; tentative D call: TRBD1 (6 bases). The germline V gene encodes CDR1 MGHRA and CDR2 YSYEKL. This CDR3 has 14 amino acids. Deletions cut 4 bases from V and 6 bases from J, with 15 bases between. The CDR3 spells CASSPSGGHDGYTF. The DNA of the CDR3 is TGCGCCAGCAGCCCTTCCGGGGGGCACGATGGCTACACCTTC.

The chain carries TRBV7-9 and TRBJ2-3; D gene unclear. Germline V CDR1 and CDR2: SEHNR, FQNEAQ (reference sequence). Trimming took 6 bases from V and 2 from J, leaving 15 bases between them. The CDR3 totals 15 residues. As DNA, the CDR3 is TGTGCCAGCAGACGTACCGGGCCCTCCACAGATACGCAGTATTTT. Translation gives CASRRTGPSTDTQYF.

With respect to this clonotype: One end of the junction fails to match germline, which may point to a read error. The CDR3 nucleotides read TGTGCTAGCAGCTTAGAGAAGGGGAACTATGGCTACACCTTC. It specifies CASSLEKGNYGYTF. The chain links TRBV7-7 to TRBJ1-2, with D tentatively TRBD1 (5 bases). There are 14 residues in the CDR3. Germline-derived CDR1 and CDR2 are SSHAT and FNYEAQ (reference sequence).

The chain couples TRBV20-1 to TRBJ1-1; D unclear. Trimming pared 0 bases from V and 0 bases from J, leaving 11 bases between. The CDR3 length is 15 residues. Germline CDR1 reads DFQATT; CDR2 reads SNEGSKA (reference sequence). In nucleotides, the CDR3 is TGCAGTGCTAGAGAATTTGATATCATGAACACTGAAGCTTTCTTT. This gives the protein CSAREFDIMNTEAFF.

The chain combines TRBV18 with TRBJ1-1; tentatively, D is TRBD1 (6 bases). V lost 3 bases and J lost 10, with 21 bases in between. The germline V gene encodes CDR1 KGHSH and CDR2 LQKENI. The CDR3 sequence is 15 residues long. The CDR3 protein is CASSPGGGLGGGAFF. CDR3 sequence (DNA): TGTGCCAGCTCACCCGGGGGGGGCCTCGGAGGGGGAGCTTTCTTT.

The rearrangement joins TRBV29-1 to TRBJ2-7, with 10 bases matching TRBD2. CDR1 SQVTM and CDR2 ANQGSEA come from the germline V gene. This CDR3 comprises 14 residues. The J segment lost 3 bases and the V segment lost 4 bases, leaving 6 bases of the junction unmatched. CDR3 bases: TGCAGCGTTGGGGCTAGCGGGAGCCTCTACGAGCAGTACTTC. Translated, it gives CSVGASGSLYEQYF.

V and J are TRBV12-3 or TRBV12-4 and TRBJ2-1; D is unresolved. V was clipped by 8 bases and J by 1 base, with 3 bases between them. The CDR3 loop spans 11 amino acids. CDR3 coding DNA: TGTGCCAGCGCTTCCTACAATGAGCAGTTCTTC. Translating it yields CASASYNEQFF.

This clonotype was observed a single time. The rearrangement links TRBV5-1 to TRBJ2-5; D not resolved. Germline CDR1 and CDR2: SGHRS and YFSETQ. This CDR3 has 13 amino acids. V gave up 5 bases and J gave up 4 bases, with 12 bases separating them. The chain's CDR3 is CASSDFGGETQYF. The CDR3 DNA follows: TGCGCCAGCAGTGACTTTGGCGGAGAGACCCAGTACTTC.

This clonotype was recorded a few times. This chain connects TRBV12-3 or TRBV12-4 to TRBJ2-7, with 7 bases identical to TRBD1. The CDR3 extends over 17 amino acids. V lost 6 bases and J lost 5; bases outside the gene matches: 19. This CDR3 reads CASSRQFGQTGSNEQYF. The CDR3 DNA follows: TGTGCCAGCAGCCGCCAGTTTGGGCAGACAGGGTCAAACGAGCAGTACTTC.

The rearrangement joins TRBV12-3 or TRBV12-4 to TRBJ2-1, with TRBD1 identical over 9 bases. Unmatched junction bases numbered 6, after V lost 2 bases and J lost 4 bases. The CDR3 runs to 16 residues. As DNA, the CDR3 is TGTGCCAGCAGTTTATTCGGGACAGGGAATTACAATGAGCAGTTCTTC. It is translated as CASSLFGTGNYNEQFF.

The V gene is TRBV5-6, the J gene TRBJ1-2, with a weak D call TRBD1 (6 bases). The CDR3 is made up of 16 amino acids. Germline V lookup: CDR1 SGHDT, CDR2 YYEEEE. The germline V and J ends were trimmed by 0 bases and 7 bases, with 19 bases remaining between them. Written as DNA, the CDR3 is TGTGCCAGCAGCTTGGATTACAGGGTTCGGGCAGTTGGCTACACCTTC. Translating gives CASSLDYRVRAVGYTF.

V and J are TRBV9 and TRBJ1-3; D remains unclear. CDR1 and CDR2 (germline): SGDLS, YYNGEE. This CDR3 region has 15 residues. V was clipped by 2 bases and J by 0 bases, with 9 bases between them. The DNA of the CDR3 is TGTGCCAGCAGCGTCTCCGCGATCTCTGGAAACACCATATATTTT. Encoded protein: CASSVSAISGNTIYF.

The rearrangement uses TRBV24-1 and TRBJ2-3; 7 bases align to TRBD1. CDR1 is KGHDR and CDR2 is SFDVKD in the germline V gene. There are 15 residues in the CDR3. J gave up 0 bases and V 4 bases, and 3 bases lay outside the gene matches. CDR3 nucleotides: TGTGCCACCAGTGAGGGGACAGATAGCACAGATACGCAGTATTTT. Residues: CATSEGTDSTDTQYF.

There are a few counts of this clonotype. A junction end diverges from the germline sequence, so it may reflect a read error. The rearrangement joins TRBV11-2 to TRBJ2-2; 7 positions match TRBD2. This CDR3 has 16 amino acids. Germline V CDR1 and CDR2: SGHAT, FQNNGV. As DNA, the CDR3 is TGTGCCAGCACCCCCACGGGGTCTAGCGGCGGCGGAGAGCTTTTTTTT. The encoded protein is CASTPTGSSGGGELFF. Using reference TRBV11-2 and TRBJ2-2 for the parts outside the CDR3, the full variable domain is EAGVAQSPRYKIIEKRQSVAFWCNPISGHATLYWYQQILGQGPKLLIQFQNNGVVDDSQLPKDRFSAERLKGVDSTLKIQPAKLEDSAVYLCASTPTGSSGGGELFFGEGSRLTVL.

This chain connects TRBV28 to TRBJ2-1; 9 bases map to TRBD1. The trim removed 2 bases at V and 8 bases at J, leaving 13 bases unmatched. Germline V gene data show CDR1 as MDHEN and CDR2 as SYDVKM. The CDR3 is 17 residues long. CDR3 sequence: CASSLKQGTGFSDEQFF. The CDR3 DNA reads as TGTGCCAGCAGTTTAAAACAGGGGACAGGGTTTTCCGATGAGCAGTTCTTC.

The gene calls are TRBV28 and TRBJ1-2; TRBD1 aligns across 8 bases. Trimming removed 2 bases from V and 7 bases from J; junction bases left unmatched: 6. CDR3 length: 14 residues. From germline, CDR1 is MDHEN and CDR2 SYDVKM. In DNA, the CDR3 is TGTGCCAGCAGTTTAGGACAGGGTTTGTTTGGCTACACCTTC. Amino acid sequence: CASSLGQGLFGYTF.

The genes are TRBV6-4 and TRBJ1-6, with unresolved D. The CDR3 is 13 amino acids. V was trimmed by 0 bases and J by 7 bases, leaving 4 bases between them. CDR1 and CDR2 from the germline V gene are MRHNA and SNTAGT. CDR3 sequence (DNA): TGTGCCAGCAGTGACTCAGAAAATTCACCCCTCCACTTT. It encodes CASSDSENSPLHF.

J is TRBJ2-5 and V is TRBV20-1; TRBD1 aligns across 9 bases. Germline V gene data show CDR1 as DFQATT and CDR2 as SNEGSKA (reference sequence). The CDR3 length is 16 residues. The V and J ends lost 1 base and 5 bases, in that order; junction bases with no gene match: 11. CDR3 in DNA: TGCAGTGCTAGAGTTATACCGGGACAGGGTCGGGAGACCCAGTACTTC. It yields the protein CSARVIPGQGRETQYF.

CDR3 protein: CAISLGTSDTGELFF. The CDR3 DNA follows: TGTGCCATCAGTCTTGGGACTAGCGACACCGGGGAGCTGTTTTTT. The chain is built from TRBV10-3 and TRBJ2-2; 10 nucleotides line up with TRBD2. This CDR3 has 15 amino acids. V was clipped by 5 bases and J by 3 bases; unmatched bases: 3. Germline loops: CDR1 ENHRY, CDR2 SYGVKD.

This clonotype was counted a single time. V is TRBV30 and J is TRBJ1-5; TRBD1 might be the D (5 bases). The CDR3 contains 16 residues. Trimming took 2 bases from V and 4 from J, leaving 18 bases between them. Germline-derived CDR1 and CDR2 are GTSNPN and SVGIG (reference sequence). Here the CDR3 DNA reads TGTGCCTGGAGTCCTCGTTGGGGCACTGCAAATCAGCCCCAGCATTTT. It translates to CAWSPRWGTANQPQHF.

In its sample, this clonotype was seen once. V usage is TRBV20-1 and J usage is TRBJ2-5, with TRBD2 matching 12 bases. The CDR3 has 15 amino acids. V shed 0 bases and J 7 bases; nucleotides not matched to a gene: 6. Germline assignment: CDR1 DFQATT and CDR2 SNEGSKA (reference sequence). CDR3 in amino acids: CSARDPASGGVTQYF. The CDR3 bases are TGCAGTGCTAGAGATCCGGCTAGCGGGGGGGTGACCCAGTACTTC.

Here the CDR3 DNA reads TGCAGTGCTAGGGAGGGCGGGCCAAGCGATGAGCAGTTCTTC. Its protein is CSAREGGPSDEQFF. V usage is TRBV20-1 and J usage is TRBJ2-1; weak D call: TRBD2 (6 bases). The germline V and J ends were trimmed by 3 bases and 8 bases, with 17 bases remaining between them. This CDR3 comprises 14 residues. Germline V CDR1 and CDR2: DFQATT, SNEGSKA (reference sequence).

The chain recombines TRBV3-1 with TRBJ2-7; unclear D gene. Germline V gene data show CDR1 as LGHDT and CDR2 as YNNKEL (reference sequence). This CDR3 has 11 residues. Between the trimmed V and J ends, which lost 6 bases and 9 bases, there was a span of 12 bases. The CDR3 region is CASRDDLRQYF. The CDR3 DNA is TGTGCCAGCAGAGATGATCTGCGGCAGTACTTC.

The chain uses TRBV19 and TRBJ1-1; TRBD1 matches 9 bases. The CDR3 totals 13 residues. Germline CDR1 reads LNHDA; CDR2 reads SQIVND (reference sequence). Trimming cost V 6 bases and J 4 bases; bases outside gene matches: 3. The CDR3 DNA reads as TGTGCCAGTAGAAACAGGGGGCTCACTGAAGCTTTCTTT. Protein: CASRNRGLTEAFF.

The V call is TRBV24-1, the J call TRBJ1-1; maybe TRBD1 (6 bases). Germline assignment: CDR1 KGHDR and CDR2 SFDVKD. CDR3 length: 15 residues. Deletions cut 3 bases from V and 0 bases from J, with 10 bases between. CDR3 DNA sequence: TGTGCCACCAGTGATGCGGGGGCAGTGAACACTGAAGCTTTCTTT. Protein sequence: CATSDAGAVNTEAFF.